The present TCR beta chain was sequenced within a study of CD8 T cells in Susac syndrome. When the RNA was reverse transcribed, random hexamers were used with an input of roughly 0.5 to 1 ug. By means of immunoSEQ multiplex PCR, TCR beta CDR3 spanning 54 Vbeta and 13 Jbeta underwent amplification. Via MiXCR, TCRdb re-called the immunoSEQ multiplex PCR reads, giving one row per CDR3 protein. The sample yields about 100,000 distinct CDR3 sequences, approximately 95% seen once. The CDR3 runs to 15 residues. Sequencing of TCR beta was performed on blood CD8+ T cells and on blood CD4+ T cells. Both CD4+ and CD8+ T cells were negatively isolated, and TEMRA cells underwent FACS enrichment.

Sequences were obtained from CD8+ T cells from PBMCs. The receptor was derived from a human donor with Susac syndrome. This chain connects TRBV21-1 to TRBJ2-5; the D segment call TRBD1 is taken from the table without a DNA check. TRBV21-1 is designated a pseudogene. The CDR3 loop is CASSKGGQGEETQYF. The CDR3 bases are TGTGCCAGCAGCAAAGGTGGACAGGGGGAAGAGACCCAGTACTTC.